This TCR beta chain came from a study of cytomegalovirus exposure and HLA in healthy donors. Overall study results and limits: Of the V segments, some could not be distinguished, including TRBV6-2 and TRBV6-3, and were excluded. The investigators catalogued 150 or so TCR beta chains as cytomegalovirus-associated.

A remark on this clone: What it recognizes is unknown.

PCR involved 60 Vbeta and 13 Jbeta primers. Some clones are missing from TCRdb's copy, which holds only in-frame ones; the method was immunoSEQ multiplex PCR. This sample carries about 160,000 clones, 60% to 75% of them seen once, and the ten largest clones take almost 3%. Trimming pared 2 bases from V and 9 bases from J, leaving 11 bases between. The CDR3 contains 13 residues. Germline CDR1 SEHNR, CDR2 FQNEAQ (reference sequence). Sequencing used PBMCs. This TCR came from a woman in her 50s in good health and CMV-seropositive. The chain links TRBV7-9 to TRBJ2-1, with unresolved D. In nucleotides, the CDR3 is TGTGCCAGCAGCTTAAGAAGCATCGGTGAGCAGTTCTTC. Its translation is CASSLRSIGEQFF.